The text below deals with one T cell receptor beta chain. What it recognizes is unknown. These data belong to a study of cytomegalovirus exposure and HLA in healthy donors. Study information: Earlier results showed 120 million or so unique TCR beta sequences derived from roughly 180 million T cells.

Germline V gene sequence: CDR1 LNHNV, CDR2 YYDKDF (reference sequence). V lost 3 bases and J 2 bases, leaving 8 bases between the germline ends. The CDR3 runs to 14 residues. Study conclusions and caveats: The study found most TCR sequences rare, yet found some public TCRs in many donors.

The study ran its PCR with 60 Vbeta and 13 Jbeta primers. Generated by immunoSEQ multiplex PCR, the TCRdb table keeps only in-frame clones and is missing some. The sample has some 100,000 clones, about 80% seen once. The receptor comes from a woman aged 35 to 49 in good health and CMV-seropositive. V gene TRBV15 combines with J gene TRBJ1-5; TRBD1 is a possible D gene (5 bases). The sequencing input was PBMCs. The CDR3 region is CATSRGLGNQPQHF. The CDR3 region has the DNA TGTGCCACCAGCAGGGGGCTAGGCAATCAGCCCCAGCATTTT.